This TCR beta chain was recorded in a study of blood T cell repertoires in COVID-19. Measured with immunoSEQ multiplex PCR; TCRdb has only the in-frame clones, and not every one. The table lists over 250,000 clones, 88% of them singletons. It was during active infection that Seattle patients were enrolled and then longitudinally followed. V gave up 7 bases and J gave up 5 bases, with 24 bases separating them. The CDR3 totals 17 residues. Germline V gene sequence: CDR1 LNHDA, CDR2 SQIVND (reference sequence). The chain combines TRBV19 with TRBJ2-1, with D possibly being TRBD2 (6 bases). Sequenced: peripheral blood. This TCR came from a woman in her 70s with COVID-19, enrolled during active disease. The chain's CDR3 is CASKKGIGGDADNEQFF. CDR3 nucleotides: TGTGCCAGTAAAAAGGGGATCGGAGGGGACGCCGACAATGAGCAGTTCTTC.